This T cell receptor beta chain was captured in a study of metastatic and nonmetastatic thyroid tumors. Study-level background: Samples came from malignant and benign thyroid patients, and repertoires were compared across blood and tumor or nodule tissue.

Each patient came to thyroid surgery without any prior treatment (of any kind). Study-level points and caveats: It was reported that TCR beta diversity was significantly higher in malignant thyroid tumors than benign nodules, in blood and tumor.

This clone has more than one count but fewer than ten. Its antigen is undetermined. TCRdb re-called the PCR reads via MiXCR. Of 25,000 to 30,000 clones detected, 4% to 5% appear once; the ten largest clones hold 20% to 25%. Trimming shortened V by 6 bases and J by 5 bases, and 16 bases separated the two germline ends. The CDR3 runs to 13 residues. The germline V gene encodes CDR1 DFQATT and CDR2 SNEGSKA (reference sequence). The sequence was obtained from a female donor with papillary thyroid cancer or a benign thyroid nodule (not recorded which). Some clones in this sample may be carry-over from other donors' samples. The chain recombines TRBV20-1 with TRBJ1-1; TRBD1 is a possible D gene (5 bases). The sample taken for sequencing was blood. The CDR3 here is CSARRDAKTEAFF. For the CDR3, the DNA is TGCAGTGCCCGGCGGGACGCGAAAACTGAAGCTTTCTTT.